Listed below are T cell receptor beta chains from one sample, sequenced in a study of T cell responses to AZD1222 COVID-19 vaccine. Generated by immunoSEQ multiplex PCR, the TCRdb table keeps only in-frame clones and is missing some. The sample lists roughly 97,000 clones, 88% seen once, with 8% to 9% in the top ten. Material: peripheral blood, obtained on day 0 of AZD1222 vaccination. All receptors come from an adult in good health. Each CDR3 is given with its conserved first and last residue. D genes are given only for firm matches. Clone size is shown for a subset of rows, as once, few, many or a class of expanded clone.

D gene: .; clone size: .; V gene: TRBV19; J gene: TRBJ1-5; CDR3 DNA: TGTGCCAGTAGTATTTGGGGCAGGGGTTATCCTCAGCCCCAGCATTTT; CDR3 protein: CASSIWGRGYPQPQHF
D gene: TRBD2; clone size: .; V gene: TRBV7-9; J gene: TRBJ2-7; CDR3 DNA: TGTGCCAGCAGCCCGATCTTGGGGAGGGTAACGGGGGAGCAGTACTTC; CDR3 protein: CASSPILGRVTGEQYF
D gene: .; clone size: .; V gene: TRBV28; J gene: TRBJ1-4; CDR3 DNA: TGTGCCAGCGGACATACGTTGGATGAAAAACTGTTTTTT; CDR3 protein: CASGHTLDEKLFF
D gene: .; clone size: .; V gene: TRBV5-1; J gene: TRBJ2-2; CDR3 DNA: TGCGCCAGCAGAGTACACCGGGCCCAGAACACCGGGGAGCTGTTTTTT; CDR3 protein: CASRVHRAQNTGELFF
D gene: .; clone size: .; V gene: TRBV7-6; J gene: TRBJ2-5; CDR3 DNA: TGTGCCAGCAGCTTAAACCACCTCCGGGGTGAGACCCAGTACTTC; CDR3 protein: CASSLNHLRGETQYF
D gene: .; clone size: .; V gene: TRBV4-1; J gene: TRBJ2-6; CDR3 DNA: TGCGCCAGCAGCCAAGATCGGGCAGCTGGGGCCAACGTCCTGACTTTC; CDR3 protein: CASSQDRAAGANVLTF
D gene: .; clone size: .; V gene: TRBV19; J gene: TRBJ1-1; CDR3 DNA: TGTGCCAGTAGTATACTGAACACTGAAGCTTTCTTT; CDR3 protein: CASSILNTEAFF
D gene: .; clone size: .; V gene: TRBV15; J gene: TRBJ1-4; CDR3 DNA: TGTGCCACCAGCAGAGGAGGGAATGAAAAACTGTTTTTT; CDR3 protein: CATSRGGNEKLFF
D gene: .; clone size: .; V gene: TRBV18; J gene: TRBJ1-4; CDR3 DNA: TGTGCCAGCTCAATCGATGCGGTAACGTCATCTAATGAAAAACTGTTTTTT; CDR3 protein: CASSIDAVTSSNEKLFF
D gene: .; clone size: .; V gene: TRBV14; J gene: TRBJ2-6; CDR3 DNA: TGTGCCAGCAGCCAAGATTTAAGGAGCTCTGGGGCCAACGTCCTGACTTTC; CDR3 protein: CASSQDLRSSGANVLTF
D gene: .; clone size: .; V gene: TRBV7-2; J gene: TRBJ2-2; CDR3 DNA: TGTGCCAGCAGCCCGCGGGGGACAGTGAACACCGGGGAGCTGTTTTTT; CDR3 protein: CASSPRGTVNTGELFF
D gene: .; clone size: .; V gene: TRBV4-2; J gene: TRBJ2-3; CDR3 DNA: TGTGCCAGCAGCCAGGGGCAAAACACAGATACGCAGTATTTT; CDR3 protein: CASSQGQNTDTQYF
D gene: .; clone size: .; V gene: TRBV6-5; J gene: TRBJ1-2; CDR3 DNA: TGTGCCAGCAGTTACTCCGCCAGAGACTATGGCTACACCTTC; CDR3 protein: CASSYSARDYGYTF
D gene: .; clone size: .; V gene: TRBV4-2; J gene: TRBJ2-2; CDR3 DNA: TGTGCCAGCAGCCAGGGGTGGGGGGAGATAAGGGAGCTGTTTTTT; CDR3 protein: CASSQGWGEIRELFF
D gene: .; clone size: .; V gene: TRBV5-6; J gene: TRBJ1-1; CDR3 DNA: TGTGCCAGCAGCTACGACCGACCAGCGGAAGCTTTCTTT; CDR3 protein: CASSYDRPAEAFF
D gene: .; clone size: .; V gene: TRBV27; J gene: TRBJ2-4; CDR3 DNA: TGTGCCAGCAGTTCCGGAAGAACGGGTCTAAACATTCAGTACTTC; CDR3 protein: CASSSGRTGLNIQYF
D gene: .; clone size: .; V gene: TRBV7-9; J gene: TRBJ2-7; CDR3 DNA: TGTGCCAGCAGCTTAAGGGCGGGAGAGCAGTACTTC; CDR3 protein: CASSLRAGEQYF
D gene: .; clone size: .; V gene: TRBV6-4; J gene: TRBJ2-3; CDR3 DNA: TGTGCCAGCAGTAAAGGTACGCAGTATTTT; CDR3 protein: CASSKGTQYF
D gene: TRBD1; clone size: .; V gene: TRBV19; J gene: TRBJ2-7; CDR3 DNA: TGTGCCACCGCCTACAGGGGGAAAGGGTCCTACGAGCAGTACTTC; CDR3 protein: CATAYRGKGSYEQYF
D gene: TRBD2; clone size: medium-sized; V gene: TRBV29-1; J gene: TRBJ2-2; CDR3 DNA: TGCAGCGGCGGGACTACAGGTCCCGGGGAGCTGTTTTTT; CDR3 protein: CSGGTTGPGELFF
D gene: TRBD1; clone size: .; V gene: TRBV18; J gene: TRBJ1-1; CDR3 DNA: TGTGCCAGCTCACCACCAGGGACAGGGAACACTGAAGCTTTCTTT; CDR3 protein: CASSPPGTGNTEAFF
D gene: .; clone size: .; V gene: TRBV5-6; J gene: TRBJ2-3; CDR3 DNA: TGTGCCAGCAGCCCGGGACGTAGCACAGATACGCAGTATTTT; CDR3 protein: CASSPGRSTDTQYF
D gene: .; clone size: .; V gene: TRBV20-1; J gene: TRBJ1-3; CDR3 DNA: TGCAGTGCTAGTCGAGGGGCCTCCTCTGGAAACACCATATATTTT; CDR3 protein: CSASRGASSGNTIYF
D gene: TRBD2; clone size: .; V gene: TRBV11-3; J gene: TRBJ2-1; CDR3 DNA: TGTGCCAGCAGCCAGCGACTAGCGGGGGTCCCCGAGCAGTTCTTC; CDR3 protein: CASSQRLAGVPEQFF
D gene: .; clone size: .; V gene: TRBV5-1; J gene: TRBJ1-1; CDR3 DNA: TGCGCCAGCAGTTGGCAGGGAACTGAAGCTTTCTTT; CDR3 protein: CASSWQGTEAFF
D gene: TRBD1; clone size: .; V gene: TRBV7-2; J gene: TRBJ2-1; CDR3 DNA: TGTGCCAGCAGCTTACGGACAGGGGAGAGGAATGAGCAGTTCTTC; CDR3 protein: CASSLRTGERNEQFF
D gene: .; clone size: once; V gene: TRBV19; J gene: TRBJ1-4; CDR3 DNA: TGTGCCAGTAGCCGGGACCTAGCAACTAATGAAAAACTGTTTTTT; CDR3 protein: CASSRDLATNEKLFF
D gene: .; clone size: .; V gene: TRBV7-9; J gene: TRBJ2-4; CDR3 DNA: TGTGCCAGCAGCCTCGGGGCAGCTCCCATTCAGTACTTC; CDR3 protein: CASSLGAAPIQYF
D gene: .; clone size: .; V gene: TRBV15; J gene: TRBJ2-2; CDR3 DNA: TGTGCCACCAGCCTCAGGCGGACGAACACCGGGGAGCTGTTTTTT; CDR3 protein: CATSLRRTNTGELFF
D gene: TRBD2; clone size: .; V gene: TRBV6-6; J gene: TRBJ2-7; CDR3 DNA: TGTGCCAGCAGTTACTCTGCGGGGGGTTCTTACGAGCAGTACTTC; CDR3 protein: CASSYSAGGSYEQYF
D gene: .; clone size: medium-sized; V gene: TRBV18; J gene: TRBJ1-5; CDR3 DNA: TGTGCCAGCTCAGGAACAGGTTACTTTCAGCCCCAGCATTTT; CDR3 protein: CASSGTGYFQPQHF
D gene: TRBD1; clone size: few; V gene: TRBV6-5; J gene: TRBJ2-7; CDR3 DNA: TGTGCCAGCAGTTACTCGAGTACAGGGGCAAGGTACGAGCAGTACTTC; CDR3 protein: CASSYSSTGARYEQYF
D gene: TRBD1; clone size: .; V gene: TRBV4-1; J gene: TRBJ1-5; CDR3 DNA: TGCGCCAGCAGCCAAGGTCGCGTGGGACAGCCGAATCAGCCCCAGCATTTT; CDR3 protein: CASSQGRVGQPNQPQHF
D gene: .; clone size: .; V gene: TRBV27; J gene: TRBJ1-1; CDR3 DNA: TGTGCCAGCAGCGATTATCGTCAAGCTTTCTTT; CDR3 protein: CASSDYRQAFF
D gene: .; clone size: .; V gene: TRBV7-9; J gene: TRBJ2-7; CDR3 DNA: TGTGCCAGCAGTTTTAACCCCGACAGCCGCTACGAGCAGTACTTC; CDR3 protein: CASSFNPDSRYEQYF
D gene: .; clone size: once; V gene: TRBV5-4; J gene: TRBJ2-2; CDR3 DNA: TGTGCCAGCAGCTTCGACAGCGTGGTTGGCACCGGGGAGCTGTTTTTT; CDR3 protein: CASSFDSVVGTGELFF
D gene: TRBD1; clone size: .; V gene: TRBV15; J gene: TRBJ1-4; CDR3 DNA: TGTGCCACCAGCGGAGACTCCCCGGGACAGGGGGCAAAAAAACTGTTTTTT; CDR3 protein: CATSGDSPGQGAKKLFF
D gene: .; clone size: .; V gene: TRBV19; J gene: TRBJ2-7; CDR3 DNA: TGTGCCACCCGCCTTGGCTGGGCGGGTTTATACGAGCAGTACTTC; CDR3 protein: CATRLGWAGLYEQYF
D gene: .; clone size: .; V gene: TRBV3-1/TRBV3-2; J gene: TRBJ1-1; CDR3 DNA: TGTGCCAGCAGCCAAGAGGCAGGGAACACTGAAGCTTTCTTT; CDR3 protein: CASSQEAGNTEAFF
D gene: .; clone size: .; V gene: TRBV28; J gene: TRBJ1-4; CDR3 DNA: TGTGCCAGCATGGGTGGCAAAAATGAAAAACTGTTTTTT; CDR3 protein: CASMGGKNEKLFF
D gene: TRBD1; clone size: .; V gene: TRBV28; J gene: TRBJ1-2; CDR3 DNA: TGTGCCAGCAGCACTGCGGACAGGGGCTGGACTAACTATGGCTACACCTTC; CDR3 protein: CASSTADRGWTNYGYTF
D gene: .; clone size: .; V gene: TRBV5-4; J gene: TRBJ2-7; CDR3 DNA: TGTGCCAGCAGATCTCAGACAGACTACGAGCAGTACTTC; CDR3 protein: CASRSQTDYEQYF
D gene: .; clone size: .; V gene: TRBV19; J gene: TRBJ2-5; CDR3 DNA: TGTGCCAGTAGTATTGGTGACAGCGAAGAGACCCAGTACTTC; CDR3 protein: CASSIGDSEETQYF
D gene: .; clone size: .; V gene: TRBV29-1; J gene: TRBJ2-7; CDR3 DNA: TGCAGCGTTGCCCGGACCGCGAGCTCCTACGAGCAGTACTTC; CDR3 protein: CSVARTASSYEQYF
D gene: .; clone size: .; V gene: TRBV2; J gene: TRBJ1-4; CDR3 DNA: TGTGCCAGCGCCTTAGGGGTTAATGAAAAACTGTTTTTT; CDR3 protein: CASALGVNEKLFF
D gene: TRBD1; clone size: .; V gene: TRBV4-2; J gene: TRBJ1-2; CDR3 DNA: TGTGCCAGCAGCCAGGGGACAGGGTCTAACTATGGCTACACCTTC; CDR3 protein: CASSQGTGSNYGYTF
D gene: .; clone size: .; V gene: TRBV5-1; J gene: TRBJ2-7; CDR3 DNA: TGCGCCAGCAGCTTGGGAGCCTACGAGCAGTACTTC; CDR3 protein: CASSLGAYEQYF
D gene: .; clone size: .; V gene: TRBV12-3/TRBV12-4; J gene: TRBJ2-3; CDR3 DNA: TGTGCCAGCAGTTTAGCGGGGACGGTCAGAGGGTATTTT; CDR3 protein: CASSLAGTVRGYF
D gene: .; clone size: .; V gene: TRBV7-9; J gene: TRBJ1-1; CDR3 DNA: TGTGCCAGCTCAGGGGACATACTACTAATGCCCACTTATGAAGCTTTCTTT; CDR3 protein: CASSGDILLMPTYEAFF
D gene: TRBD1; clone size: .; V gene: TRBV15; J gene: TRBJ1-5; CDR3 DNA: TGTGCCACCAGCACCAATCACAGGGGGCTTAGCAATCAGCCCCAGCATTTT; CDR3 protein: CATSTNHRGLSNQPQHF
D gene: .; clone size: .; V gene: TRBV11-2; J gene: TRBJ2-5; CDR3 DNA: TGTGCCAGCAGCCGCGGGGAGACCCAGTACTTC; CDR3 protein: CASSRGETQYF
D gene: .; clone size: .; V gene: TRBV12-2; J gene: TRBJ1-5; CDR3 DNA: TGTGCAAGTCGCCCCCCGGGAAGTAGCAATCAGCCCCAGCATTTT; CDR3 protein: CASRPPGSSNQPQHF
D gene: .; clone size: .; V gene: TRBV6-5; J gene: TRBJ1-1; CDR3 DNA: TGTGCCAGCAGTTACTCGTCGGGGGCAGGGGAAGCAGCTTTCTTT; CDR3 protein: CASSYSSGAGEAAFF
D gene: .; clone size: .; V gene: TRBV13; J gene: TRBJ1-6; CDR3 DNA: TGTGCCAGCAGCTTATATGGGGGGGAGTCACCCCTCCACTTT; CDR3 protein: CASSLYGGESPLHF
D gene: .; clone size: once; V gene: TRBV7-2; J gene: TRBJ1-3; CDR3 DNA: TGTGCCAGCAGTCTTGGACCGCAAGGCACCATATATTTT; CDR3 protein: CASSLGPQGTIYF
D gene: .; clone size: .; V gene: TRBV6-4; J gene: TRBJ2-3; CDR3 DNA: TGTGCCAGCAGTGAGGACAGCAAGAATACGCAGTATTTT; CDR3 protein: CASSEDSKNTQYF
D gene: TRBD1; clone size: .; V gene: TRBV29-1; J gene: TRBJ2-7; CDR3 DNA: TGCAGCGTTGAAGATACGACAGGGGCTTACGAGCAGTACTTC; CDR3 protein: CSVEDTTGAYEQYF
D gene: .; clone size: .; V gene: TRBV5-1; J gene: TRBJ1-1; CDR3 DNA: TGCGCCAGCAGCTTGGCAGATTCGACTGAAGCTTTCTTT; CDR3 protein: CASSLADSTEAFF
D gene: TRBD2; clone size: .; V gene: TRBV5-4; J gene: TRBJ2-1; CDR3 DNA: TGTGCCAGCAACCGGGACTACCGTTTGAATGAGCAGTTCTTC; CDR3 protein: CASNRDYRLNEQFF